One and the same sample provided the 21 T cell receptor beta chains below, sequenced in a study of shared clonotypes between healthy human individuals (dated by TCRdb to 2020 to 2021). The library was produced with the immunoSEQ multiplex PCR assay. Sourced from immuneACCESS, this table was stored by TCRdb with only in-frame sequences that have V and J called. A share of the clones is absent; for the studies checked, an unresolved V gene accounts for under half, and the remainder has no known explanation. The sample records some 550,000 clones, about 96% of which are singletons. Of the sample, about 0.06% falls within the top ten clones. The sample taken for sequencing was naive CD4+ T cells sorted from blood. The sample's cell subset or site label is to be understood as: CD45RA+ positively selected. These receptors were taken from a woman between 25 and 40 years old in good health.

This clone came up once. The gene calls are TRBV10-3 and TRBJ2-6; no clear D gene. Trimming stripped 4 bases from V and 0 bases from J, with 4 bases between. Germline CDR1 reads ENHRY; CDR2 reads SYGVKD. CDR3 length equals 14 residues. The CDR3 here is CAISGGSGANVLTF. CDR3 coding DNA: TGTGCCATCAGTGGGGGCTCTGGGGCCAACGTCCTGACTTTC.

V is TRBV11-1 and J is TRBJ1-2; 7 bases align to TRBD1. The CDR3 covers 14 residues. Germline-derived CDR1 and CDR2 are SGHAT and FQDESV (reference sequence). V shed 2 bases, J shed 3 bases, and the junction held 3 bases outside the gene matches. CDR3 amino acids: CASSLTQGDYGYTF. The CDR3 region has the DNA TGTGCCAGCAGCTTAACGCAGGGGGACTATGGCTACACCTTC.

The CDR3 protein is CASSYLGGGDTEAFF. Written as DNA, the CDR3 is TGTGCCAGCAGTTATTTGGGGGGAGGGGACACTGAAGCTTTCTTT. V usage is TRBV2 and J usage is TRBJ1-1; tentatively, D is TRBD1 (5 bases). Trimming shortened V by 5 bases and J by 3 bases, and 16 bases separated the two germline ends. The CDR3 extends over 15 amino acids. Germline assignment: CDR1 SNHLY and CDR2 FYNNEI.

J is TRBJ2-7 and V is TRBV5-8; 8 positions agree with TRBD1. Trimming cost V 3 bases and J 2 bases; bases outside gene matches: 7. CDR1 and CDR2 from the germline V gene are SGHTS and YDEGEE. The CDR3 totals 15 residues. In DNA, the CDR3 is TGTGCCAGCAGCTCGACAGGGGAAATCCCCTACGAGCAGTACTTC. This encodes CASSSTGEIPYEQYF.

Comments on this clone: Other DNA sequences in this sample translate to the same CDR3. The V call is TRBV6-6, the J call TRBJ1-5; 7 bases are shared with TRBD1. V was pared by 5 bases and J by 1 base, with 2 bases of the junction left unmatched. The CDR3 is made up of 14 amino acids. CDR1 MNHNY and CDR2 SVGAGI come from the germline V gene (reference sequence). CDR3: CASSRQGSNQPQHF. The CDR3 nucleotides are TGTGCCAGCAGTCGACAGGGAAGCAATCAGCCCCAGCATTTT.

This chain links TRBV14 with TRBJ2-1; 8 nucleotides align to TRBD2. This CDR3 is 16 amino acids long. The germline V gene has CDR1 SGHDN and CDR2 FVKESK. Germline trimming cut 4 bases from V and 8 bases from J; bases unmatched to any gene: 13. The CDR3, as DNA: TGTGCCAGCAGCCTCCACCTAGCGGGTGGGGTCTATGAGCAGTTCTTC. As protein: CASSLHLAGGVYEQFF.

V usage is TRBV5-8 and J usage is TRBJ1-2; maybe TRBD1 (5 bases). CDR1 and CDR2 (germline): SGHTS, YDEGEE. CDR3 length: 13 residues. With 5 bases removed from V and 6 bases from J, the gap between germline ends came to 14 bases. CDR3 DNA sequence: TGTGCCAGCAGTTCGACAGTTTGGGATGGCTACACCTTC. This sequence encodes CASSSTVWDGYTF.

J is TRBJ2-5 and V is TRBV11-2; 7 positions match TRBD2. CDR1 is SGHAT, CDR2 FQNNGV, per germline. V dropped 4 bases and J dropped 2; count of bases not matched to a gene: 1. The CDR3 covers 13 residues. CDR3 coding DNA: TGTGCCAGCAGCTGGGGACTACAAGAGACCCAGTACTTC. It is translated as CASSWGLQETQYF.

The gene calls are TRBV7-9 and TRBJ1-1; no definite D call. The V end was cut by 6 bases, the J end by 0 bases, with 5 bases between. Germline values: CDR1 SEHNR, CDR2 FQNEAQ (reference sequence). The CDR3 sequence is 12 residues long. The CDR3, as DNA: TGTGCCAGCAGGGGAATGAACACTGAAGCTTTCTTT. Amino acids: CASRGMNTEAFF.

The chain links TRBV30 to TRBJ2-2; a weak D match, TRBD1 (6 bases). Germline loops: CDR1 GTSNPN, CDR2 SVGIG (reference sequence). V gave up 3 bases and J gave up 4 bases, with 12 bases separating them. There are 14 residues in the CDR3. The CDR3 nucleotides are TGTGCCTGGAGCAGGGGTGGGAGCACCGGGGAGCTGTTTTTT. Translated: CAWSRGGSTGELFF. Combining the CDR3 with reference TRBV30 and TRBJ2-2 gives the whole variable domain SQTIHQWPATLVQPVGSPLSLECTVEGTSNPNLYWYRQAAGRGLQLLFYSVGIGQISSEVPQNLSASRPQDRQFILSSKKLLLSDSGFYLCAWSRGGSTGELFFGEGSRLTVL.

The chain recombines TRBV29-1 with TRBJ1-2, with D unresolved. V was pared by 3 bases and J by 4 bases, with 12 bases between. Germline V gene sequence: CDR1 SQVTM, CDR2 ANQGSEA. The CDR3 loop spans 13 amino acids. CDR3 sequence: CSVDREIGYGYTF. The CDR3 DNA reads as TGCAGCGTTGATCGGGAAATAGGCTATGGCTACACCTTC.

The CDR3 region is CASSQWTGVGTGELFF. CDR3 in DNA: TGCGCCAGCAGCCAATGGACAGGGGTGGGCACCGGGGAGCTGTTTTTT. The chain uses TRBV4-1 and TRBJ2-2; 9 bases align to TRBD1. Per the germline V gene, CDR1 is MGHRA and CDR2 is YSYEKL. The CDR3 has 16 amino acids. V dropped 2 bases and J dropped 4; count of bases not matched to a gene: 5.

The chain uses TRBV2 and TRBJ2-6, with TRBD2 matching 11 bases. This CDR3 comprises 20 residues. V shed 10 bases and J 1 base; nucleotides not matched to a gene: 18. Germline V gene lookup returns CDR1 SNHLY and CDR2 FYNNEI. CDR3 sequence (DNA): TGTGCCATCCTAATCCAAGCGCCACTAGCGGGAGAGTCTGGGGCCAACGTCCTGACTTTC. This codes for CAILIQAPLAGESGANVLTF.

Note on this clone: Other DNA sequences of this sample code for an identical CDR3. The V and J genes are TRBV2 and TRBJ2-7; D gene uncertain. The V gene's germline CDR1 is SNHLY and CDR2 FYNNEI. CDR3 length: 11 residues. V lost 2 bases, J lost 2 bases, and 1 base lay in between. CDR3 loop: CASSETYEQYF. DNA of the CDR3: TGTGCCAGCAGTGAAACCTACGAGCAGTACTTC.

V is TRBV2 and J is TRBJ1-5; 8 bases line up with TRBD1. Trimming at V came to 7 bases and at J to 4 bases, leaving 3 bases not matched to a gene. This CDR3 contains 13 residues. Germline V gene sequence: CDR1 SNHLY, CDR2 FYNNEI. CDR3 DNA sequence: TGTGCCAGCACGGGACAGGCTAATCAGCCCCAGCATTTT. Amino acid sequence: CASTGQANQPQHF.

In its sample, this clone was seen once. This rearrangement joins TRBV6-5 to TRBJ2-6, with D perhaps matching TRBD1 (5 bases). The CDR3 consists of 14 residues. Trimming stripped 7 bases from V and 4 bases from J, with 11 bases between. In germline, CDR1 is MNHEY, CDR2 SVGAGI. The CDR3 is CASNRQTGANVLTF. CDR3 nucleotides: TGTGCCAGCAATCGACAGACCGGGGCCAACGTCCTGACTTTC.

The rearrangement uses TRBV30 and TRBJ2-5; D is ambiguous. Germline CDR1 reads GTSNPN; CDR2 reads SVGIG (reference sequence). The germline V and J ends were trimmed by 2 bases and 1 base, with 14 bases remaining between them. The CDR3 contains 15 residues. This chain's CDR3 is CAWSPPRAGQETQYF. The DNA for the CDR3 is TGTGCCTGGAGTCCCCCCCGGGCAGGCCAAGAGACCCAGTACTTC.

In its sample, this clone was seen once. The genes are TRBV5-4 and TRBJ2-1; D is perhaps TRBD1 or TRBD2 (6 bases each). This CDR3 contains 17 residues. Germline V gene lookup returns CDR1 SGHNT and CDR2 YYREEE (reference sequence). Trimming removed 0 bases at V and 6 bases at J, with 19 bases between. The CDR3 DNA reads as TGTGCCAGCAGCTTGGATGCGGGGATTGGGGGGCGCAATGAGCAGTTCTTC. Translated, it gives CASSLDAGIGGRNEQFF.

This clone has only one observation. CDR3 in DNA: TGTGCCAGCAGTTCATACACCGGGACAGGGGGCGTTTCCGAAATCCTAAATGAGCAGTTCTTC. Protein: CASSSYTGTGGVSEILNEQFF. This rearrangement joins TRBV27 to TRBJ2-1, with 12 bases aligning to TRBD1. The CDR3 extends over 21 amino acids. CDR1 MNHEY and CDR2 SMNVEV come from the germline V gene (reference sequence). With 4 bases clipped from V and 7 bases from J, the junction kept 23 bases outside the gene matches.

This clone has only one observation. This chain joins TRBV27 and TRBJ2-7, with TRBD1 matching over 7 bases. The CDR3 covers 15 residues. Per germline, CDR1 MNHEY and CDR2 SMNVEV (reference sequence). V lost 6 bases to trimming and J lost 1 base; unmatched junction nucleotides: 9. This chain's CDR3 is CASRIGTVKSYEQYF. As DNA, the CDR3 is TGTGCCAGCAGAATTGGGACAGTAAAATCCTACGAGCAGTACTTC.

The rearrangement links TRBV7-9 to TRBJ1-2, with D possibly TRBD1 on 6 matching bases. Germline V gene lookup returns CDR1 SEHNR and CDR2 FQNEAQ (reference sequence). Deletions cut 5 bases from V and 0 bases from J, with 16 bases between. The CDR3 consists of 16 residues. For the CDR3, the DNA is TGTGCCAGCAGCCACCCGATCAGGGGACCTAACTATGGCTACACCTTC. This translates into CASSHPIRGPNYGYTF.